Each of the 9 T cell receptor beta chains below was sequenced from the same sample in a study of cytomegalovirus exposure and HLA in healthy donors. Primers: 60 Vbeta forward and 13 Jbeta reverse. TCRdb keeps only in-frame clones here, not all; method: immunoSEQ multiplex PCR. The table has some 100,000 clones, roughly four fifths seen once. The specimen was PBMCs. These receptors came from a man over 45 in good health and CMV-seropositive.

V usage is TRBV6-5 and J usage is TRBJ2-2; perhaps TRBD2 as D (6 bases). CDR3 length: 13 amino acids. Looked up from germline, CDR1 is MNHEY and CDR2 is SVGAGI. V was clipped by 2 bases and J by 11 bases, with 12 bases between them. The CDR3 is CASSYPGTAELFF. The CDR3 DNA is TGTGCCAGCAGTTACCCCGGGACTGCAGAGCTGTTTTTT.

A few counts support this clone. V and J are TRBV7-8 and TRBJ1-2; 10 nucleotides align to TRBD1. The germline CDR1 and CDR2 sequences are SGHVS and FQNEAQ. CDR3 size: 14 residues. Unmatched junction bases numbered 5, after V lost 5 bases and J lost 5 bases. The CDR3 reads CASSVGDRGYGYTF. CDR3 nucleotide sequence: TGTGCCAGCAGCGTAGGGGACAGGGGTTATGGCTACACCTTC. The whole variable domain, remainder taken from reference TRBV7-8 and TRBJ1-2, is GAGVSQSPRYKVAKRGQDVALRCDPISGHVSLFWYQQALGQGPEFLTYFQNEAQLDKSGLPSDRFFAERPEGSVSTLKIQRTQQEDSAVYLCASSVGDRGYGYTFGSGTRLTVV.

This clone has more than one count but fewer than ten. This chain's CDR3 is CASSQVTGSFDYGYTF. CDR3 nucleotide sequence: TGCGCCAGCAGCCAAGTGACAGGCTCGTTTGACTATGGCTACACCTTC. The rearrangement uses TRBV4-1 and TRBJ1-2; D possibly corresponds to TRBD1 (6 bases). This CDR3 comprises 16 residues. The V end was cut by 1 base, the J end by 3 bases, with 15 bases between. In germline, CDR1 is MGHRA, CDR2 YSYEKL.

The genes are TRBV7-9 and TRBJ2-5, with unresolved D. CDR1 and CDR2 from the germline V gene are SEHNR and FQNEAQ (reference sequence). This CDR3 has 13 residues. Trimming pared 2 bases from V and 0 bases from J, leaving 4 bases between. CDR3 sequence reads: CASSLPYQETQYF. CDR3 coding DNA: TGTGCCAGCAGCTTACCTTACCAAGAGACCCAGTACTTC.

This chain connects TRBV19 to TRBJ1-4; D is possibly TRBD1 (5 bases). The CDR3 covers 16 residues. V was clipped by 2 bases and J by 3 bases, with 13 bases between them. Per the germline V gene, CDR1 is LNHDA and CDR2 is SQIVND (reference sequence). CDR3 DNA sequence: TGTGCCAGTAGTATAAAAGGGGCCGCACCTAATGAAAAACTGTTTTTT. The encoded protein is CASSIKGAAPNEKLFF.

This clone occurred a few times. The rearrangement joins TRBV4-3 to TRBJ2-1, with D possibly matching TRBD1 (5 bases). This CDR3 contains 16 residues. Germline assignment: CDR1 LGHNA and CDR2 YSLEER. V lost 3 bases, J lost 4 bases, and 16 bases lay in between. The CDR3 region is CASSHQQATTYNEQFF. CDR3 nucleotide sequence: TGCGCCAGCAGCCATCAACAGGCCACTACTTACAATGAGCAGTTCTTC.

The chain has TRBV12-2 and TRBJ1-5. TRBV12-2 is an annotated pseudogene. The CDR3 runs to 18 residues. For the CDR3, the DNA is TGTGCAAGTCGCTTGGATAAGGGGGGCGGGGGGAGCAATCAGCCCCAGCATTTT. Its protein is CASRLDKGGGGSNQPQHF.

The chain uses TRBV6-1 and TRBJ2-2; no firm D call. V lost 1 base and J 7 bases, leaving 10 bases between the germline ends. This CDR3 comprises 14 residues. CDR1 is MNHNS, CDR2 SASEGT, per germline. The CDR3 protein is CASSEGSNNGELFF. CDR3 nucleotide sequence: TGTGCCAGCAGTGAAGGATCTAATAACGGGGAGCTGTTTTTT.

The CDR3 region is CASSSLNWETQYF. As DNA, the CDR3 is TGTGCCAGCAGCTCCCTAAACTGGGAGACCCAGTACTTC. The chain combines TRBV7-2 with TRBJ2-5; no clear D. CDR1 and CDR2 from the germline V gene are SGHTA and FQGNSA. The CDR3 has 13 amino acids. Trimming removed 4 bases from V and 5 bases from J, with 11 bases in between.